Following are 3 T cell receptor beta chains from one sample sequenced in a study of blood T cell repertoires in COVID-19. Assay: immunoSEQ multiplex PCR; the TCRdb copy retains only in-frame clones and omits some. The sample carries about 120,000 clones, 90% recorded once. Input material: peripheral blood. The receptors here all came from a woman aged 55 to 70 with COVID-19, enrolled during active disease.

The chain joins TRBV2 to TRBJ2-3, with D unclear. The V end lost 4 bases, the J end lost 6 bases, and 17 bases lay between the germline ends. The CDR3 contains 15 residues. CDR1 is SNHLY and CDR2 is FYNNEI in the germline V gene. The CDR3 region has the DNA TGTGCCAGCAGTGTCCGGCAGACTGACTCGGATACGCAGTATTTT. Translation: CASSVRQTDSDTQYF.

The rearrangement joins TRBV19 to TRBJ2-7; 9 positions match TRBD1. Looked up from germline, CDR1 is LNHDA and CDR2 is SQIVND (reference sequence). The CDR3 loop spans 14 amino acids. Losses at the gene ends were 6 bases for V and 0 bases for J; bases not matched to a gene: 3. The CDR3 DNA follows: TGTGCCAGTAGCCGGGACAGGGTCTCCTACGAGCAGTACTTC. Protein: CASSRDRVSYEQYF. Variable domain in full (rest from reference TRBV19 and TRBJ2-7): DGGITQSPKYLFRKEGQNVTLSCEQNLNHDAMYWYRQDPGQGLRLIYYSQIVNDFQKGDIAEGYSVSREKKESFPLTVTSAQKNPTAFYLCASSRDRVSYEQYFGPGTRLTVT.

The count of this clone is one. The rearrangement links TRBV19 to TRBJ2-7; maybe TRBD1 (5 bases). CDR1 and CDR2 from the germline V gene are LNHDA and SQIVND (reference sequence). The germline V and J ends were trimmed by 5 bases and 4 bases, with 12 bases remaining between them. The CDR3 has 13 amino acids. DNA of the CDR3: TGTGCCAGTAGTCTTGCGACAGCATACGAGCAGTACTTC. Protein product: CASSLATAYEQYF.